Below, 2 T cell receptor beta chains from the same sample are listed, as sequenced in a study of OX40 agonist ivuxolimab in advanced cancers. Assay: immunoSEQ multiplex PCR; the TCRdb copy retains only in-frame clones and omits some. The repertoire consists of around 100,000 clones, with roughly nine tenths occurring once and the leading ten covering around 2.5%. This material consisted of CD4+ or CD8+ T cells sorted from blood, taken in a trial of the OX40 agonist ivuxolimab. These receptors all come from an adult with an advanced solid tumor such as melanoma, head and neck, liver or kidney cancer.

The rearrangement uses TRBV5-1 and TRBJ1-2; 8 nucleotides line up with TRBD1. The CDR3 runs to 13 residues. The V and J ends lost 4 bases and 10 bases, in that order; junction bases with no gene match: 9. The germline CDR1 and CDR2 sequences are SGHRS and YFSETQ. The CDR3 reads CASSPGQGRAYTF. CDR3 nucleotides: TGCGCCAGCAGCCCCGGACAGGGTCGGGCCTACACCTTC. Based on the CDR3 plus reference TRBV5-1 and TRBJ1-2, the full variable domain is KAGVTQTPRYLIKTRGQQVTLSCSPISGHRSVSWYQQTPGQGLQFLFEYFSETQRNKGNFPGRFSGRQFSNSRSEMNVSTLELGDSALYLCASSPGQGRAYTFGSGTRLTVV.

This chain joins TRBV18 and TRBJ1-4; D gene ambiguous. Germline V gene data show CDR1 as KGHSH and CDR2 as LQKENI. The CDR3 has 15 residues. V lost 0 bases and J lost 5, with 10 bases in between. CDR3: CASSPPSQRNEKLFF. CDR3 DNA sequence: TGTGCCAGCTCACCACCGTCACAGAGAAATGAAAAACTGTTTTTT.